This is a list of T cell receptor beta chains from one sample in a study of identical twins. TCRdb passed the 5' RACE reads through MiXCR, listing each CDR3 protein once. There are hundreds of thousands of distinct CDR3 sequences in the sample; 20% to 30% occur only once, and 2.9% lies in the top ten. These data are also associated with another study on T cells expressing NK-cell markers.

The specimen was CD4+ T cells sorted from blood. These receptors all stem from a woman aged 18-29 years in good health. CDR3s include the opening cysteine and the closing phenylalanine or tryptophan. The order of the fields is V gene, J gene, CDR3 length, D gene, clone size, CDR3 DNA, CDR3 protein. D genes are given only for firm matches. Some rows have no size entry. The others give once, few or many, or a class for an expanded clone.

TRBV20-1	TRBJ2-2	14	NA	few	TGCAGTGCTAGAGCTTGGGGGGTTGAAGGGGAGCTGTTTTTT	CSARAWGVEGELFF
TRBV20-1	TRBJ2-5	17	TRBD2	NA	TGCAGTGCTAGCCGGGCTAGCGGGAGACCGTACCAAGAGACCCAGTACTTC	CSASRASGRPYQETQYF
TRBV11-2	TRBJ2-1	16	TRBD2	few	TGTGCCAGCAGCCTAGAGGCGGGAGGGTTATACAATGAGCAGTTCTTC	CASSLEAGGLYNEQFF
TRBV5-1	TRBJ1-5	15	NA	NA	TGCGCCAGCAGCTTGGCGGGACGGAGCAATCAGCCCCAGCATTTT	CASSLAGRSNQPQHF
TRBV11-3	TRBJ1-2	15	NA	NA	TGTGCCAGCAACAACAGGGAGAGGGGGGACTATGGCTACACCTTC	CASNNRERGDYGYTF
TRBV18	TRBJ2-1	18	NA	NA	TGTGCCAGCTCACCATTCACCGGGACCCCCATTCTCAGCAATGAGCAGTTCTTC	CASSPFTGTPILSNEQFF
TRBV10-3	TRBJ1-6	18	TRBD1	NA	TGTGCCATCAGTCCGGGACAGGGGTTAAGCTCCTATAATTCACCCCTCCACTTT	CAISPGQGLSSYNSPLHF
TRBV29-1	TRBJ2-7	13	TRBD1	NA	TGCAGCGTTAAGAGACAGGGGGCCCACGAGCAGTACTTC	CSVKRQGAHEQYF
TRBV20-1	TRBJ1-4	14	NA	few	TGCAGTGCTAGAGATAACAGGGTAGGAGAAAAACTGTTTTTT	CSARDNRVGEKLFF
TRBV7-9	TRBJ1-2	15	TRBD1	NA	TGTGCCAGCAGCCACGCCGACAGGGGCAACTATGGCTACACCTTC	CASSHADRGNYGYTF
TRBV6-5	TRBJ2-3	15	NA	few	TGTGCCAGCAGACTCGGAGGGGCAGGCACAGATACGCAGTATTTT	CASRLGGAGTDTQYF
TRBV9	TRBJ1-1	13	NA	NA	TGTGCCAGCAGCGTAACAGGGAACACTGAAGCTTTCTTT	CASSVTGNTEAFF
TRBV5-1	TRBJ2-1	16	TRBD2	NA	TGCGCCAGCAGCCTTAGCGGGTCAACCTCCTACAATGAGCAGTTCTTC	CASSLSGSTSYNEQFF
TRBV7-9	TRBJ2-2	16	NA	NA	TGTGCCAGCAGCACGCCGACAGGTCAGAACACCGGGGAGCTGTTTTTT	CASSTPTGQNTGELFF
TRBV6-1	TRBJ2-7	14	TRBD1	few	TGTGCCAGCAGAGGCGGGACAGGAGCCTACGAGCAGTACTTC	CASRGGTGAYEQYF
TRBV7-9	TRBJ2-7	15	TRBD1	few	TGTGCCAGCAGCTTAGGGGGGACAGGCGGTTACGAGCAGTACTTC	CASSLGGTGGYEQYF
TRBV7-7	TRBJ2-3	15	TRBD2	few	TGTGCCAGCAGCCTCGGACTAGCGGGAGGAGATACGCAGTATTTT	CASSLGLAGGDTQYF
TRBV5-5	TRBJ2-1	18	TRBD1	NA	TGTGCCAGCAGCTTACGGGTCTTGGGGACAGGGGGCATCAATGAGCAGTTCTTC	CASSLRVLGTGGINEQFF
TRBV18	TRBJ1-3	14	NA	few	TGTGCCAGCTCACCCGGGCGCTCTGGAAACACCATATATTTT	CASSPGRSGNTIYF
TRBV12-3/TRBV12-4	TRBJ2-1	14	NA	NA	TGTGCCAGCAGTTCCCGCCCGGGCTACAATGAGCAGTTCTTC	CASSSRPGYNEQFF
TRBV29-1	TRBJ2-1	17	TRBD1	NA	TGCAGCGTTGAAGACCTAAGATACAGGGGGACCTACAATGAGCAGTTCTTC	CSVEDLRYRGTYNEQFF
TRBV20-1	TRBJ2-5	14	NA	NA	TGCAGTGCTAGAGATGGGGGCCTAGGAGAGACCCAGTACTTC	CSARDGGLGETQYF
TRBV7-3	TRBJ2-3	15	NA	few	TGTGCCAGCAGCTTAAGTCGGGGCCTTGGGGATACGCAGTATTTT	CASSLSRGLGDTQYF
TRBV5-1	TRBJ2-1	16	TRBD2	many	TGCGCCAGCAGCTTGCTAGCGGGGGAAACCTACAATGAGCAGTTCTTC	CASSLLAGETYNEQFF
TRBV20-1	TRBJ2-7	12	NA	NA	TGCAGTGCTTGGAGGCAGTCTGGCGAGCAGTACTTC	CSAWRQSGEQYF
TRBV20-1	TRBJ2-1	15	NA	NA	TGCAGTGCTAGAGATTGGGGGGTCTCCTACAATGAGCAGTTCTTC	CSARDWGVSYNEQFF
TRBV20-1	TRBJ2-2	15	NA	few	TGCAGTGCTAGAGCGGTGGCTGGAGCGAACGGGGAGCTGTTTTTT	CSARAVAGANGELFF
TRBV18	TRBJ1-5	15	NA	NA	TGTGCCAGCTCACCCAGGGGATACCTAAATCAGCCCCAGCATTTT	CASSPRGYLNQPQHF
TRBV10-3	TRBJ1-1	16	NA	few	TGTGCCATCATAGCGGGGTTGGGACAACAGAACACTGAAGCTTTCTTT	CAIIAGLGQQNTEAFF
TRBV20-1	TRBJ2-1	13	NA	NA	TGCAGTGCTAGCGGGAGACTGGGTAATGAGCAGTTCTTC	CSASGRLGNEQFF
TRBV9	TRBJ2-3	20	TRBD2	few	TGTGCCAGCAGCCTAACTAGCGGGGGGGCAACGGCCGCCGGAAAAGATACGCAGTATTTT	CASSLTSGGATAAGKDTQYF
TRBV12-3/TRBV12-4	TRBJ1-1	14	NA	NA	TGTGCCAGCAGTTTTTCCCCAAGGGACACTGAAGCTTTCTTT	CASSFSPRDTEAFF
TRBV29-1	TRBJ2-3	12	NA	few	TGCAGCGTAGCCGCTTCAGCCGATACGCAGTATTTT	CSVAASADTQYF
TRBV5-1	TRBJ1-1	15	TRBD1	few	TGCGCCAGCAGCCCGGACGGGACAGGGGTCACTGAAGCTTTCTTT	CASSPDGTGVTEAFF
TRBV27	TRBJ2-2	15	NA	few	TGTGCCAGCAGTTTATCGAGAGCGCAGACCGGGGAGCTGTTTTTT	CASSLSRAQTGELFF
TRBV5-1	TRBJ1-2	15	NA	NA	TGCGCCAGCAGCTTGGAGGGTTTCCAAAACTATGGCTACACCTTC	CASSLEGFQNYGYTF
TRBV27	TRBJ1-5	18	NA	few	TGTGCCAGCAGTCCCCGAGGGAGAAAGGTGTTGGGAAATCAGCCCCAGCATTTT	CASSPRGRKVLGNQPQHF
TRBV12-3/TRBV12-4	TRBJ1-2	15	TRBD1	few	TGTGCCAGCAGTTCGGGCGGACAGGGTGTTGGTGGCTACACCTTC	CASSSGGQGVGGYTF
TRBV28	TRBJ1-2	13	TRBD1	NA	TGTGCCACCCCCGGGACAGGCGCCTATGGCTACACCTTC	CATPGTGAYGYTF
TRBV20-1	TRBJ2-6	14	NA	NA	TGCAGTGGCCTCGGGGCCTCTGGGGCCAACGTCCTGACTTTC	CSGLGASGANVLTF
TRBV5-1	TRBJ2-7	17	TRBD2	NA	TGCGCCAGCAGCTCTAAGACTAGCGGGAGGGCCTCCTACGAGCAGTACTTC	CASSSKTSGRASYEQYF
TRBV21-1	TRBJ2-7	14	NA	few	TGTGCCAGCACCAAAGCGGGACAGGGGTACGAGCAGTACTTC	CASTKAGQGYEQYF
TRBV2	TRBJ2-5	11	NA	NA	TGTGCCAGCGGGCCAGTGGTTGGGCAGTACTTC	CASGPVVGQYF
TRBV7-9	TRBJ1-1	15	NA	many	TGTGCCAGCAGCTTAAGGGAGAGCAGGGACACTGAAGCTTTCTTT	CASSLRESRDTEAFF
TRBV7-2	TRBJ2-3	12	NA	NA	TGTGCCAGCAGCTCCCCTTCAGATACGCAGTATTTT	CASSSPSDTQYF
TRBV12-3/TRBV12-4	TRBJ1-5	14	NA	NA	TGTGCCAGCAGTCCCCTACCGGGCAATCAGCCCCAGCATTTT	CASSPLPGNQPQHF
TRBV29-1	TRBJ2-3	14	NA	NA	TGCAGCGCCCAACGGGGGCGAAACACAGATACGCAGTATTTT	CSAQRGRNTDTQYF
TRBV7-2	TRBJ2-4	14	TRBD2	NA	TGTGCCAGCAGCCCCGGACTAGCAACGGACATTCAGTACTTC	CASSPGLATDIQYF
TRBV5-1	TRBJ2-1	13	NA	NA	TGCGCCAGCAGCCCTACTAGCTCCCATGAGCAGTTCTTC	CASSPTSSHEQFF
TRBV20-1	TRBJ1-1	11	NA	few	TGCAGTGCTGGCAACACAGAGAAAGCTTTCTTT	CSAGNTEKAFF
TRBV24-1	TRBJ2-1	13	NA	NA	TGTGCCACCAGTGATTTACGACTTAATGAGCAGTTCTTC	CATSDLRLNEQFF
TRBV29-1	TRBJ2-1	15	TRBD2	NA	TGCAGCGCTAGCGGAGCGGGGGCCCATCCAAGGGAGCAGTTCTTC	CSASGAGAHPREQFF
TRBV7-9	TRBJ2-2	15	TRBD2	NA	TGTGCCAGCAGCGACGGGGGGGCCTTTTTCGGGGAGCTGTTTTTT	CASSDGGAFFGELFF
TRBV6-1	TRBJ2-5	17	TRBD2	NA	TGTGCCAGCAGTGAAGCTTGGAGACTAGCGGGGCAAGAGACCCAGTACTTC	CASSEAWRLAGQETQYF